This entry concerns a single T cell receptor (beta chain). The sample originates from a study of blood T cell repertoires in COVID-19. Whole-study context: Italy, Spain and the United States were the sources of the convalescent and acute COVID-19 samples. T cells, B-cell-depleted T cells, or PBMCs supplied cDNA or gDNA.

In the original workflow: Estimation of nucleated cell counts relied on the amplification of reference gene primers. TCRdb's copy holds only in-frame clones and misses some; the assay was immunoSEQ multiplex PCR. V and J calls and clone size come straight from that table; D and trimming were deduced from the DNA. Seen here are 30,000 to 45,000 clones, more than 85% observed once, and the top ten hold approximately 2.3%. V dropped 5 bases and J dropped 3; count of bases not matched to a gene: 9. The CDR3 loop spans 15 amino acids. The V gene's germline CDR1 is LGHDT and CDR2 YNNKEL (reference sequence).

The chain recombines TRBV3-1 (or the pseudogene TRBV3-2) with TRBJ2-7, with 8 nucleotides matching TRBD1. The clonotype was recovered from a man aged 45-60 years with active COVID-19. Sequencing was done on a sample of peripheral blood. CDR3: CASSLGQAGIYEQYF. CDR3 nucleotide sequence: TGTGCCAGCAGCTTGGGACAGGCGGGAATCTACGAGCAGTACTTC.